What follows describes a single T cell receptor (beta chain). Its specificity is not known. Germline loops: CDR1 KGHSH, CDR2 LQKENI. V shed 3 bases and J shed 2 bases, with 13 bases lying between them. The CDR3 sequence is 15 residues long. These data originate in a study of PD-1 blockade in mismatch repair-deficient tumors. Points from the study as a whole: Rapid post-treatment expansion, then contraction, generally preceding radiologic response, marked tumor-resident clones.

Generated by immunoSEQ multiplex PCR, the TCRdb table keeps only in-frame clones and is missing some. This table has some 85,000 clones, more than 80% appearing once. Sequencing used peripheral blood, obtained 44 weeks after starting pembrolizumab. The receptor comes from an adult with mismatch repair-deficient cancer. The chain carries TRBV18 and TRBJ2-5; no clear D gene. DNA of the CDR3: TGTGCCAGCTCACCGCAGGATACGTCGCAAGAGACCCAGTACTTC. Residues: CASSPQDTSQETQYF. The variable domain in full, completed from reference TRBV18 and TRBJ2-5, reads NAGVMQNPRHLVRRRGQEARLRCSPMKGHSHVYWYRQLPEEGLKFMVYLQKENIIDESGMPKERFSAEFPKEGPSILRIQQVVRGDSAAYFCASSPQDTSQETQYFGPGTRLLVL.